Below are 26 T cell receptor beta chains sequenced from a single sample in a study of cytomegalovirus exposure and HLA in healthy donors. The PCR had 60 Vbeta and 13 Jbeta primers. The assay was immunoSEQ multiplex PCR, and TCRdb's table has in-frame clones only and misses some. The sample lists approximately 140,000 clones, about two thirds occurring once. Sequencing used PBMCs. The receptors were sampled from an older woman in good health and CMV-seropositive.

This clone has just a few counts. CDR3 region: CSASRENYGYTF. The CDR3 DNA sequence: TGCAGCGCCTCGCGGGAGAACTATGGCTACACCTTC. The chain couples TRBV29-1 to TRBJ1-2; D remains unclear. CDR1 SQVTM and CDR2 ANQGSEA come from the germline V gene. This CDR3 is built from 12 residues. With 7 bases removed from V and 2 bases from J, the gap between germline ends came to 11 bases.

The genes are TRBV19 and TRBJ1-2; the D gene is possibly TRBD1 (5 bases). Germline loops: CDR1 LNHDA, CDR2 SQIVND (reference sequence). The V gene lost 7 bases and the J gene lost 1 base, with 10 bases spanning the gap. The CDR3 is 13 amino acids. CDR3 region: CASTKGLNYGYTF. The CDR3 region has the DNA TGTGCCAGTACCAAGGGACTTAACTATGGCTACACCTTC.

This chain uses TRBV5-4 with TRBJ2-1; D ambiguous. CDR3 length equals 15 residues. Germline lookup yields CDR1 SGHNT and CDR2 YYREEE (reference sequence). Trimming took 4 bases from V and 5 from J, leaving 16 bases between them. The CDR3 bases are TGTGCCAGCAGCCGTCCGCCCCGGGTCCACAATGAGCAGTTCTTC. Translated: CASSRPPRVHNEQFF.

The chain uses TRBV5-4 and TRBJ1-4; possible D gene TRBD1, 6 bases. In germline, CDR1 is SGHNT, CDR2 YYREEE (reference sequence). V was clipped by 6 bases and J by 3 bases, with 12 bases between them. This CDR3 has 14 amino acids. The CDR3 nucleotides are TGTGCCAGCACCAAACAGGGCCCTAATGAAAAACTGTTTTTT. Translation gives CASTKQGPNEKLFF.

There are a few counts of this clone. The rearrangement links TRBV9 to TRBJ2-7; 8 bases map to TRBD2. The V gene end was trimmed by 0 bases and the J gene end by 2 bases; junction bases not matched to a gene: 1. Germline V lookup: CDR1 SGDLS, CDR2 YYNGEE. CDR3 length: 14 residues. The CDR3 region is CASSVEGLAYEQYF. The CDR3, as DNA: TGTGCCAGCAGCGTAGAGGGACTAGCCTACGAGCAGTACTTC.

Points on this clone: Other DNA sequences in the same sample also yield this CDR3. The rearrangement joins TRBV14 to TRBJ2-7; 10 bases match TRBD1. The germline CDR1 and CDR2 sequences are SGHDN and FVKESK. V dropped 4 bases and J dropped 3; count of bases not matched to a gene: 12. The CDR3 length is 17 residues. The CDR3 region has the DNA TGTGCCAGCAGCCCCCAGCCGGGACAGGGGCCGGTCTACGAGCAGTACTTC. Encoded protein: CASSPQPGQGPVYEQYF.

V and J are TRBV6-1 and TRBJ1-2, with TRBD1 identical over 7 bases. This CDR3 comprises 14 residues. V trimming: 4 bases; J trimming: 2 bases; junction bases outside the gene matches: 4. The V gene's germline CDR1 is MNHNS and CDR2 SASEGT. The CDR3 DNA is TGTGCCAGCAGTGGTACAGGGGTAAACTATGGCTACACCTTC. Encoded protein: CASSGTGVNYGYTF.

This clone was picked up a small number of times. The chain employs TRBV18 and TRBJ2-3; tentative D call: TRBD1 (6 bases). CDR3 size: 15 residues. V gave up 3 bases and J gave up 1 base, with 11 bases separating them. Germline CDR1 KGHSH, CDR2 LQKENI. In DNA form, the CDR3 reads TGTGCCAGCTCACCTGGGGACACAGGCACAGATACGCAGTATTTT. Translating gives CASSPGDTGTDTQYF. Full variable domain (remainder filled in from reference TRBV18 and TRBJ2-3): NAGVMQNPRHLVRRRGQEARLRCSPMKGHSHVYWYRQLPEEGLKFMVYLQKENIIDESGMPKERFSAEFPKEGPSILRIQQVVRGDSAAYFCASSPGDTGTDTQYFGPGTRLTVL.

The CDR3 reads CATSLQGADEQYF. In DNA, the CDR3 is TGTGCCACCAGCCTACAGGGGGCGGACGAGCAGTACTTC. This chain connects TRBV15 to TRBJ2-7, with TRBD1 identical over 9 bases. Per germline, CDR1 LNHNV and CDR2 YYDKDF (reference sequence). CDR3 length: 13 residues. J was trimmed by 5 bases and V by 5 bases; bases with no gene match: 4.

The CDR3 DNA reads as TGTGCCAGCAACCCGACAGGAAATGAAAAACTGTTTTTT. It codes for CASNPTGNEKLFF. This chain connects TRBV9 to TRBJ1-4; weak D call: TRBD1 (6 bases). The length of the CDR3 is 13 residues. Germline V gene data show CDR1 as SGDLS and CDR2 as YYNGEE. Trimming took 6 bases from V and 5 from J, leaving 11 bases between them.

CDR3 region: CASSVTANYGYTF. CDR3 coding DNA: TGTGCCAGCAGCGTGACAGCTAACTATGGCTACACCTTC. The rearrangement links TRBV5-4 to TRBJ1-2; a possible D gene is TRBD1 (5 bases). This CDR3 is 13 amino acids long. V lost 4 bases, J lost 0 bases, and 7 bases lay in between. Per germline, CDR1 SGHNT and CDR2 YYREEE (reference sequence).

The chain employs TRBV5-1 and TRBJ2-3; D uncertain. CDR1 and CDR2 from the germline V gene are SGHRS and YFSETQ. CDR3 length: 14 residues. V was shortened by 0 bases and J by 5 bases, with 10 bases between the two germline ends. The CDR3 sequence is CASSLETPVDTQYF. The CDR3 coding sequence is TGCGCCAGCAGCTTGGAAACCCCGGTAGATACGCAGTATTTT.

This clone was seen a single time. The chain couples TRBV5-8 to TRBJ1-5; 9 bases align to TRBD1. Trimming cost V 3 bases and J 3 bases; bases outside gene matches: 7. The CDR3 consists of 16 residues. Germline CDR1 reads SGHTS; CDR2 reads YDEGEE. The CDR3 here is CASSSWTGATNQPQHF. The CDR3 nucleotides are TGTGCCAGCAGCTCATGGACAGGGGCCACCAATCAGCCCCAGCATTTT.

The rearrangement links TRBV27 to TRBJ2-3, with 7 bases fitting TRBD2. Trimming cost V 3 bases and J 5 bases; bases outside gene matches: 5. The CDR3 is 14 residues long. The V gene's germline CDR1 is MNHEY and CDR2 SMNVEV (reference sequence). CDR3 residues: CASSFWGGKDTQYF. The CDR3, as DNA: TGTGCCAGCAGTTTTTGGGGGGGAAAAGATACGCAGTATTTT.

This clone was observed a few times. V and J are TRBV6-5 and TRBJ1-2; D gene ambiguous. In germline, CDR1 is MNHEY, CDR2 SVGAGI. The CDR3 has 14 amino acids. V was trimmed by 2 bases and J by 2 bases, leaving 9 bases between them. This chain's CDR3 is CASSYTSRNYGYTF. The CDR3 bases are TGTGCCAGCAGTTACACTTCCAGGAACTATGGCTACACCTTC.

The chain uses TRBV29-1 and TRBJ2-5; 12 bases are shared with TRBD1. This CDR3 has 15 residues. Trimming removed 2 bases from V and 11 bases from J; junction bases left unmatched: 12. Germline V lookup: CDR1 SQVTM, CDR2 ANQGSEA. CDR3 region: CSVEIGGTGGAGQYF. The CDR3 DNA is TGCAGCGTTGAAATTGGGGGGACAGGGGGCGCCGGGCAGTACTTC.

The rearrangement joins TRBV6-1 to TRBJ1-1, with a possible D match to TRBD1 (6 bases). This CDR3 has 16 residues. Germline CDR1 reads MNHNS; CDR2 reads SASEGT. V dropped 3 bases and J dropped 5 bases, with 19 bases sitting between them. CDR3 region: CASSEPSGGAPTEAFF. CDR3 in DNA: TGTGCCAGCAGTGAGCCCTCCGGGGGGGCTCCAACTGAAGCTTTCTTT.

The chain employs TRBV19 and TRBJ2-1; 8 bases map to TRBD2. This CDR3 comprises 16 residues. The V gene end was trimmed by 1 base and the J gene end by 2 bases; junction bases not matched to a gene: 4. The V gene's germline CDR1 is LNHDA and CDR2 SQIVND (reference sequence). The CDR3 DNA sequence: TGTGCCAGTAGTATAGTTCGGGGGGGGGCCTACAATGAGCAGTTCTTC. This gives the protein CASSIVRGGAYNEQFF. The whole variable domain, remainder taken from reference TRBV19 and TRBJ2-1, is DGGITQSPKYLFRKEGQNVTLSCEQNLNHDAMYWYRQDPGQGLRLIYYSQIVNDFQKGDIAEGYSVSREKKESFPLTVTSAQKNPTAFYLCASSIVRGGAYNEQFFGPGTRLTVL.

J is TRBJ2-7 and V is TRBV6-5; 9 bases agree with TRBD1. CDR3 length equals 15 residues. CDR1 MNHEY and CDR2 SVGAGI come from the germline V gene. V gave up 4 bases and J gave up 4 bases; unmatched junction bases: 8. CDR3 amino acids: CASSSSGTGLYEQYF. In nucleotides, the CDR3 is TGTGCCAGCAGTTCCTCCGGGACAGGGTTGTACGAGCAGTACTTC.

CDR3 loop: CASISREGTEAFF. Written as DNA, the CDR3 is TGTGCCAGCATCTCGAGGGAGGGCACTGAAGCTTTCTTT. The chain employs TRBV6-1 and TRBJ1-1; D not resolved. This CDR3 spans 13 amino acids. V was clipped by 7 bases and J by 4 bases, with 13 bases between them. Germline lookup yields CDR1 MNHNS and CDR2 SASEGT.

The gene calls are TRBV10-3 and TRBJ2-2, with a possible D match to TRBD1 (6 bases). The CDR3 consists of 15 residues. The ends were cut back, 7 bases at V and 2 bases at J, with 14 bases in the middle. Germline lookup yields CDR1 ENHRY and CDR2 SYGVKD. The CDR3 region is CAITPGQTNTGELFF. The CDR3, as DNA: TGTGCCATCACCCCTGGACAGACTAACACCGGGGAGCTGTTTTTT.

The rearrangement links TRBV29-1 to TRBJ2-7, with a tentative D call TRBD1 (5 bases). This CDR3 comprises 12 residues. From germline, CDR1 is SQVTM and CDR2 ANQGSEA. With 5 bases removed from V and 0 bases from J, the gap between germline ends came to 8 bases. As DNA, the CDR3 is TGCAGCGTTAAGGGGCTCTCCTACGAGCAGTACTTC. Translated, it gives CSVKGLSYEQYF.

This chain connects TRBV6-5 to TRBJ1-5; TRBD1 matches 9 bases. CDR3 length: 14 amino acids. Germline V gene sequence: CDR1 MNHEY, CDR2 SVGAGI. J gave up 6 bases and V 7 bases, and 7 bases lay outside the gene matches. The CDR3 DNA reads TGTGCCAGCATAGACAGGGGGTATAGTCAGCCCCAGCATTTT. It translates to CASIDRGYSQPQHF.

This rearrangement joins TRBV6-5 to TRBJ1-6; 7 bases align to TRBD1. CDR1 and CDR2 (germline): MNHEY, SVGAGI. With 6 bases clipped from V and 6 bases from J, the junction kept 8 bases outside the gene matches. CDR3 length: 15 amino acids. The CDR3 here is CASSSGTVLNSPLHF. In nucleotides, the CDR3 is TGTGCCAGCAGCTCGGGGACAGTTCTTAATTCACCCCTCCACTTT.

The CDR3 DNA sequence: TGTGCCAGCAGCTTAGGGGGGCTAACTGAAGCTTTCTTT. Protein: CASSLGGLTEAFF. The rearrangement links TRBV11-3 to TRBJ1-1, with D tentatively TRBD1 (6 bases). CDR1 and CDR2 (germline): SGHNT, YENEEA. This CDR3 contains 13 residues. Trimming stripped 1 base from V and 5 bases from J, with 8 bases between.

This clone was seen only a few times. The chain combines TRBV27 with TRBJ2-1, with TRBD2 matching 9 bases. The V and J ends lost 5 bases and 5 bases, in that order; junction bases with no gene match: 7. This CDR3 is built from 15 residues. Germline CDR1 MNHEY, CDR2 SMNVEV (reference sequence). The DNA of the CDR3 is TGTGCCAGCAGTCCCTACCGCGGGGGGGACAATGAGCAGTTCTTC. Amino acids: CASSPYRGGDNEQFF.